This TCR beta chain was captured by sequencing in a study of blood T cell repertoires in COVID-19. Germline trimming cut 5 bases from V and 5 bases from J; bases unmatched to any gene: 6. The CDR3 consists of 13 residues. Germline assignment: CDR1 MNHEY and CDR2 SMNVEV (reference sequence). Produced via immunoSEQ multiplex PCR; TCRdb's table is partial and in-frame only. Counted here are 60,000 or so clones, approximately 81% occurring once; the ten biggest clones make up 13%. This sequence was found in a woman aged 80 or older with acute or convalescent COVID-19. The material sequenced was peripheral blood. The chain is built from TRBV27 and TRBJ2-7, with 7 bases matching TRBD2. The CDR3 here is CASSAGGTDEQYF. In DNA, the CDR3 is TGTGCCAGCAGTGCCGGGGGGACCGACGAGCAGTACTTC.